This record looks at one T cell receptor beta chain sequence and its context. Its antigen is still unknown. Healthy bone marrow donors made up the cohort. The entry originates in a study of cytomegalovirus exposure and HLA in healthy donors. Looking at the study overall: Of 300 to 500 genotyped donors, roughly 76% grouped in the Caucasian-associated ancestry cluster. Study results and caveats: Association of 16,951 TCR beta sequences with HLA alleles was found at 0.05 false discovery rate in a later analysis. Several V segments, TRBV6-2 and TRBV6-3 among them, could not be told apart and were dropped.

Both 60 Vbeta primers and 13 Jbeta primers went into the PCR. Using immunoSEQ multiplex PCR, the repertoire was profiled, and TCRdb retains in-frame clones only, with some absent. The sample yields 150,000 to 200,000 clones, around 87% seen once. The CDR3 extends over 15 amino acids. The V end lost 3 bases, the J end lost 4 bases, and 15 bases lay between the germline ends. Germline V gives CDR1 MGHDK, CDR2 SYGVNS. The sequencing input was PBMCs. This clonotype was sampled from a young woman in good health and CMV-seronegative. The V call is TRBV25-1, the J call TRBJ1-1; D might be TRBD1 (6 bases). CDR3 protein: CASSDLQRGGTEAFF. DNA of the CDR3: TGTGCCAGCAGTGATTTGCAGCGAGGGGGCACTGAAGCTTTCTTT. Using reference TRBV25-1 and TRBJ1-1 for the parts outside the CDR3, the full variable domain is EADIYQTPRYLVIGTGKKITLECSQTMGHDKMYWYQQDPGMELHLIHYSYGVNSTEKGDLSSESTVSRIRTEHFPLTLESARPSHTSQYLCASSDLQRGGTEAFFGQGTRLTVV.